This entry is about one TCR beta chain. No antigen is known for it. This record comes from a study of T cells expressing NK-cell markers. Study summary: Sorted CD3+CD56-NKG2C+, CD3+CD56+NKG2C- and CD3+CD56+NKG2C+ T cells were the source of the TCR beta repertoires. Sequencing covered eight donors, seven HCMV-seropositive and one seronegative.

It was by 5'RACE template switching with UMIs that TCR beta cDNA was made. TCRdb reprocessed the 5' RACE reads, keeping one entry per CDR3 protein, no DNA. This listing includes approximately 550,000 distinct CDR3 sequences. Study-wide results and caveats: Dominant NKG2C+ clonotypes accounted for 1.0-7.0% of CD8+ T cells in about 6 donors.

What was sequenced was blood T cells: a sorted CD56 or NKG2C T cell subset, CD4+ or CD8+ T cells, or bulk PBMC T cells (not recorded which). The receptor comes from a man aged 18 to 29 in good health.

Here the CDR3 reads CASSEEIGTGFGYTF. The chain couples TRBV6-1 to TRBJ1-2; TCRdb's D gene call, TRBD1, goes unchecked for lack of DNA. Germline CDR1 reads MNHNS; CDR2 reads SASEGT. The CDR3 is 15 amino acids.